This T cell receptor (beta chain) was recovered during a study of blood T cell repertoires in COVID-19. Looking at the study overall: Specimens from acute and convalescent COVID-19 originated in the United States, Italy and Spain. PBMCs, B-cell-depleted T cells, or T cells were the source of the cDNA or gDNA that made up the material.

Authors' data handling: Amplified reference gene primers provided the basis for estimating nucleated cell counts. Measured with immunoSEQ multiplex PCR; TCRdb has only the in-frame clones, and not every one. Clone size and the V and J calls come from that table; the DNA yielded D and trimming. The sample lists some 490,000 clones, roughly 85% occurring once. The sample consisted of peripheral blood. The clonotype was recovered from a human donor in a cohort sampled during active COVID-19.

CDR3 residues: CASSVRSGRDEQYF. The CDR3, as DNA: TGTGCCAGCAGCGTAAGGAGCGGGAGGGACGAGCAGTACTTC. The V and J genes are TRBV9 and TRBJ2-7; 10 bases fit TRBD2. Germline CDR1 SGDLS, CDR2 YYNGEE. V was clipped by 1 base and J by 5 bases; unmatched bases: 3. The CDR3 has 14 amino acids.